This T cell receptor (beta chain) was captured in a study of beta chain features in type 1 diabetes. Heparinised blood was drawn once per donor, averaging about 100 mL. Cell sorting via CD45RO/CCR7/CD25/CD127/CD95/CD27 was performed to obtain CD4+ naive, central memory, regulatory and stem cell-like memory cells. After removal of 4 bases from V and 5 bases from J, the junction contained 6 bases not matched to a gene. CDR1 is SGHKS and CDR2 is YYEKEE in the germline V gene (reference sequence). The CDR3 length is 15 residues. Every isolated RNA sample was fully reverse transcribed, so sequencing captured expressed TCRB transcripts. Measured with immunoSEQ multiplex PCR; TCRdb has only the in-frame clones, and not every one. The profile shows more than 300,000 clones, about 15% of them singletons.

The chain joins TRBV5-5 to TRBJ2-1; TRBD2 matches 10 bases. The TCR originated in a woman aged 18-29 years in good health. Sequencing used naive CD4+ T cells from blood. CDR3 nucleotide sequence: TGTGCCAGCAGCCCGCAGACTAGCGGGCACAATGAGCAGTTCTTC. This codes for CASSPQTSGHNEQFF.